The 17 T cell receptor beta chains below were found in one sample sequenced in a study of shared clonotypes between healthy human individuals. Produced via immunoSEQ multiplex PCR; TCRdb's table is partial and in-frame only. In the table there are 150,000 to 200,000 clones, 66% of which are singletons. Sequenced sample: memory CD4+ T cells sorted from blood. Subset in this sample: CD45RA-negative fraction. The receptors were sampled from a man aged 25-45 years in good health.

This sequence joins TRBV18 and TRBJ2-4; D gene unclear. CDR1 is KGHSH and CDR2 is LQKENI in the germline V gene. The V end was cut by 3 bases, the J end by 5 bases, with 8 bases between. This CDR3 spans 13 amino acids. The CDR3 region is CASSPDTQNIQYF. The DNA for the CDR3 is TGTGCCAGCTCACCTGACACGCAAAACATTCAGTACTTC.

This chain links TRBV29-1 with TRBJ1-2; tentative D call: TRBD1 (5 bases). V lost 4 bases and J lost 6, with 12 bases in between. CDR3 size: 12 residues. Germline-derived CDR1 and CDR2 are SQVTM and ANQGSEA. CDR3 bases: TGCAGCGTTGCTAGGGGTAATGATGGCTACACCTTC. This encodes CSVARGNDGYTF.

This chain uses TRBV28 with TRBJ1-5, with 9 bases identical to TRBD1. This CDR3 is built from 14 residues. The junction had 4 bases not matched to a gene; V was cut back by 6 bases and J by 4 bases. Germline V gene lookup returns CDR1 MDHEN and CDR2 SYDVKM. The DNA for the CDR3 is TGTGCCAGCAGGCAGACAGGGGGGAATCAGCCCCAGCATTTT. Translating it yields CASRQTGGNQPQHF.

The chain links TRBV5-4 to TRBJ1-1; TRBD1 might be the D (5 bases). Germline CDR1 SGHNT, CDR2 YYREEE (reference sequence). The ends were cut back, 4 bases at V and 0 bases at J, with 10 bases in the middle. This CDR3 is built from 14 residues. CDR3 sequence reads: CASSKGQMNTEAFF. CDR3 DNA: TGTGCCAGCAGCAAGGGGCAGATGAACACTGAAGCTTTCTTT. Drawing the rest from reference TRBV5-4 and TRBJ1-1, the complete variable domain is ETGVTQSPTHLIKTRGQQVTLRCSSQSGHNTVSWYQQALGQGPQFIFQYYREEENGRGNFPPRFSGLQFPNYSSELNVNALELDDSALYLCASSKGQMNTEAFFGQGTRLTVV.

This clone was found many times. CDR3 bases: TGTGCCAGCATTGCGGGAGAGGCTGGGGCCAACGTCCTGACTTTC. Amino acid sequence: CASIAGEAGANVLTF. The chain combines TRBV2 with TRBJ2-6; 7 bases agree with TRBD2. Trimming cost V 7 bases and J 2 bases; bases outside gene matches: 5. Germline CDR1 reads SNHLY; CDR2 reads FYNNEI. This CDR3 comprises 15 residues.

This rearrangement joins TRBV6-1 to TRBJ1-2, with 10 bases matching TRBD1. Per germline, CDR1 MNHNS and CDR2 SASEGT. Trimming at V came to 2 bases and at J to 5 bases, leaving 11 bases not matched to a gene. The CDR3 length is 17 residues. The CDR3 nucleotides are TGTGCCAGCAGTGAAAGTGTGATGGCGGGACAGGGGTATGGCTACACCTTC. Its translation is CASSESVMAGQGYGYTF.

This clone has just a few counts. The rearrangement joins TRBV28 to TRBJ2-1, with no clear D. In germline, CDR1 is MDHEN, CDR2 SYDVKM. V dropped 5 bases and J dropped 10 bases, with 12 bases sitting between them. The CDR3 length is 12 residues. The CDR3 region has the DNA TGTGCCAGCAGTGGTGGGGTCTTGGAGCAGTTCTTC. Its translation: CASSGGVLEQFF.

The CDR3 coding sequence is TGTGCCAGTAGTAGGGACAGGACGCTTTACTCTAACTATGGCTACACCTTC. Its translation is CASSRDRTLYSNYGYTF. V and J are TRBV19 and TRBJ1-2; 8 bases line up with TRBD1. Germline loops: CDR1 LNHDA, CDR2 SQIVND (reference sequence). This CDR3 is 17 amino acids long. V was pared by 4 bases and J by 0 bases, with 10 bases of the junction left unmatched. Full variable domain (missing parts from reference TRBV19 and TRBJ1-2): DGGITQSPKYLFRKEGQNVTLSCEQNLNHDAMYWYRQDPGQGLRLIYYSQIVNDFQKGDIAEGYSVSREKKESFPLTVTSAQKNPTAFYLCASSRDRTLYSNYGYTFGSGTRLTVV.

This clone was seen more than once but under ten times. V usage is TRBV19 and J usage is TRBJ2-2, with 9 bases aligning to TRBD2. Losses at the gene ends were 5 bases for V and 3 bases for J; bases not matched to a gene: 10. The germline gives CDR1 LNHDA, CDR2 SQIVND (reference sequence). The CDR3 loop spans 17 amino acids. The CDR3 DNA reads as TGTGCCAGTAGTCGCACCCTAGCGGGGCCCTACACCGGGGAGCTGTTTTTT. It translates to CASSRTLAGPYTGELFF.

The V call is TRBV2, the J call TRBJ2-1; 10 nucleotides agree with TRBD2. In germline, CDR1 is SNHLY, CDR2 FYNNEI. CDR3 length: 16 residues. V trimming: 10 bases; J trimming: 8 bases; junction bases outside the gene matches: 17. The CDR3 coding sequence is TGTGCCACCAGAAAAGCGGGAGGGGGGGTTAGAGATGAGCAGTTCTTC. Its protein is CATRKAGGGVRDEQFF.

The chain uses TRBV6-1 and TRBJ1-5; 9 nucleotides agree with TRBD1. Germline V gene lookup returns CDR1 MNHNS and CDR2 SASEGT. The junction had 7 bases not matched to a gene; V was cut back by 7 bases and J by 9 bases. The CDR3 consists of 13 residues. The CDR3: CASTIDRGWPQHF. For the CDR3, the DNA is TGTGCCAGCACCATAGACAGGGGGTGGCCCCAGCATTTT.

The genes are TRBV28 and TRBJ2-7; the D call may be TRBD1 or TRBD2 (6 bases each). Germline V gives CDR1 MDHEN, CDR2 SYDVKM. The CDR3 covers 14 residues. V was trimmed by 1 base and J by 3 bases, leaving 10 bases between them. The CDR3 sequence is CASSLSGDNYEQYF. CDR3 nucleotides: TGTGCCAGCAGTTTATCGGGGGACAACTACGAGCAGTACTTC.

The rearrangement links TRBV6-6 to TRBJ1-1; no clear D. From germline, CDR1 is MNHNY and CDR2 SVGAGI (reference sequence). Trimming took off 4 bases at V and 0 bases at J, with 15 bases between the two ends. The CDR3 covers 16 residues. The CDR3 DNA reads TGTGCCAGCAGTTCCAACTCGGCAGCCTTGAACACTGAAGCTTTCTTT. This translates into CASSSNSAALNTEAFF.

The CDR3 sequence is CASSTYRGGIYGYTF. In DNA, the CDR3 is TGTGCCAGCAGTACCTACAGGGGGGGAATCTATGGCTACACCTTC. The chain uses TRBV28 and TRBJ1-2; 8 bases fit TRBD1. Germline lookup yields CDR1 MDHEN and CDR2 SYDVKM. There are 15 residues in the CDR3. V dropped 5 bases and J dropped 4; count of bases not matched to a gene: 9.

The V and J genes are TRBV11-2 and TRBJ1-4, with unresolved D. This CDR3 has 16 amino acids. Trimming stripped 5 bases from V and 6 bases from J, with 19 bases between. From germline, CDR1 is SGHAT and CDR2 FQNNGV. This chain's CDR3 is CASSLMGFLGDEKLFF. CDR3 DNA: TGTGCCAGCAGCCTCATGGGTTTTTTAGGTGATGAAAAACTGTTTTTT.

The DNA of the CDR3 is TGTGCCAGCAGCTCCAGGGAGCCCCAACAGCCCCAGCATTTT. It specifies CASSSREPQQPQHF. This chain uses TRBV7-2 with TRBJ1-5; D may be TRBD1 (5 bases). Trimming took off 4 bases at V and 7 bases at J, with 14 bases between the two ends. This CDR3 region has 14 residues. Germline V CDR1 and CDR2: SGHTA, FQGNSA.

The chain couples TRBV28 to TRBJ2-7; D may match TRBD1 or TRBD2 (5 bases each). The CDR3 loop spans 15 amino acids. The V gene lost 6 bases and the J gene lost 0 bases, with 15 bases spanning the gap. In germline, CDR1 is MDHEN, CDR2 SYDVKM. CDR3 residues: CASSTIRDHSYEQYF. The DNA for the CDR3 is TGTGCCAGCAGCACAATACGGGACCACTCCTACGAGCAGTACTTC.